Below, 32 T cell receptor beta chains from the same sample are listed, as sequenced in a study of T cells in narcolepsy. Assay: immunoSEQ multiplex PCR; the TCRdb copy retains only in-frame clones and omits some. The profile covers tens of thousands of clones, with 82% appearing a single time and roughly 2.6% taken by the ten largest. The specimen was CD45RA- memory CD4+ T cells from PBMCs. The source of these receptors is a human donor with narcolepsy.

V usage is TRBV30 and J usage is TRBJ2-3; 7 bases fit TRBD1. The CDR3 has 13 amino acids. The junction had 9 bases not matched to a gene; V was cut back by 8 bases and J by 4 bases. Germline lookup yields CDR1 GTSNPN and CDR2 SVGIG (reference sequence). CDR3 nucleotide sequence: TGTGCCCTGTCGACAGGGTGGGCAGATACGCAGTATTTT. Translated, it gives CALSTGWADTQYF.

The chain couples TRBV28 to TRBJ2-5; TRBD2 matches at 7 bases. Germline trimming cut 3 bases from V and 3 bases from J; bases unmatched to any gene: 7. Germline-derived CDR1 and CDR2 are MDHEN and SYDVKM. This CDR3 is built from 15 residues. The CDR3 nucleotides are TGTGCCAGCAGTTTCGCTAGCGGAGAAAAAGAGACCCAGTACTTC. Protein sequence: CASSFASGEKETQYF. Using reference TRBV28 and TRBJ2-5 for the parts outside the CDR3, the full variable domain is DVKVTQSSRYLVKRTGEKVFLECVQDMDHENMFWYRQDPGLGLRLIYFSYDVKMKEKGDIPEGYSVSREKKERFSLILESASTNQTSMYLCASSFASGEKETQYFGPGTRLLVL.

The gene calls are TRBV5-4 and TRBJ2-1, with D possibly called TRBD1 or TRBD2 (5 bases each). CDR1 and CDR2 from the germline V gene are SGHNT and YYREEE (reference sequence). This CDR3 contains 15 residues. Trimming left V 7 bases short and J 0 bases short, with 14 bases between. The DNA of the CDR3 is TGTGCCAGCCACCTCGGGACCTTCTCCTACAATGAGCAGTTCTTC. This gives the protein CASHLGTFSYNEQFF.

The CDR3 is CASSEAGTGAGYGYTF. Here the CDR3 DNA reads TGTGCCAGCAGTGAAGCAGGGACAGGGGCCGGCTATGGCTACACCTTC. The chain combines TRBV6-1 with TRBJ1-2, with 10 bases matching TRBD1. Germline CDR1 MNHNS, CDR2 SASEGT. V lost 0 bases and J lost 4; bases outside the gene matches: 5. The CDR3 length is 16 residues.

This clone appeared a few times. The same CDR3 arises from other DNA sequences in this sample as well. The rearrangement links TRBV28 to TRBJ2-2, with 7 bases lining up with TRBD2. Germline trimming cut 2 bases from V and 2 bases from J; bases unmatched to any gene: 5. Germline assignment: CDR1 MDHEN and CDR2 SYDVKM. This CDR3 comprises 16 residues. CDR3 sequence reads: CASSLGLAANTGELFF. The CDR3, as DNA: TGTGCCAGCAGTTTAGGGCTAGCGGCCAACACCGGGGAGCTGTTTTTT.

The genes are TRBV5-4 and TRBJ2-3; 7 bases map to TRBD2. J lost 6 bases, V lost 0 bases, and 4 bases had no gene match. Germline V gives CDR1 SGHNT, CDR2 YYREEE (reference sequence). This CDR3 contains 14 residues. CDR3 protein: CASSLGGSGDTQYF. The CDR3 DNA follows: TGTGCCAGCAGCTTGGGCGGGAGTGGGGATACGCAGTATTTT.

This clone showed up just once. This chain joins TRBV5-8 and TRBJ1-2; D is ambiguous. The germline V gene has CDR1 SGHTS and CDR2 YDEGEE. The V end was cut by 0 bases, the J end by 4 bases, with 13 bases between. CDR3 length: 15 residues. The CDR3 is CASSLAGDWRYGYTF. In DNA, the CDR3 is TGTGCCAGCAGCTTGGCCGGAGACTGGCGCTATGGCTACACCTTC.

A few counts support this clone. The V call is TRBV2, the J call TRBJ2-5; 8 bases map to TRBD1. The CDR3 length is 14 residues. Germline V gene lookup returns CDR1 SNHLY and CDR2 FYNNEI. V dropped 7 bases and J dropped 5; count of bases not matched to a gene: 9. CDR3 nucleotide sequence: TGTGCCAGCAACGTTCCGGACAGGGATGAGACCCAGTACTTC. Amino acids: CASNVPDRDETQYF.

V gene TRBV30 combines with J gene TRBJ2-7; 9 nucleotides line up with TRBD1. The CDR3 runs to 14 residues. V lost 5 bases to trimming and J lost 2 bases; unmatched junction nucleotides: 7. Germline V lookup: CDR1 GTSNPN, CDR2 SVGIG (reference sequence). The CDR3 sequence is CAWGQGTFAYEQYF. CDR3 in DNA: TGTGCCTGGGGACAGGGGACCTTTGCCTACGAGCAGTACTTC.

The V gene is TRBV7-9, the J gene TRBJ1-2; possible D gene TRBD1, 5 bases. The V gene lost 6 bases and the J gene lost 6 bases, with 26 bases spanning the gap. Germline V gene sequence: CDR1 SEHNR, CDR2 FQNEAQ (reference sequence). The CDR3 sequence is 17 residues long. The CDR3 here is CASRSQGARLRDDGYTF. The DNA of the CDR3 is TGTGCCAGCAGGTCTCAAGGGGCTAGGCTTCGGGACGATGGCTACACCTTC.

The rearrangement links TRBV7-2 to TRBJ2-7; possibly TRBD1 for D (5 bases). The CDR3 length is 14 residues. Germline CDR1 reads SGHTA; CDR2 reads FQGNSA. The V gene lost 5 bases and the J gene lost 3 bases, with 14 bases spanning the gap. DNA for the CDR3: TGTGCCAGCAGCCCCACAGGTCCAGTCTACGAGCAGTACTTC. Its translation is CASSPTGPVYEQYF.

The rearrangement joins TRBV7-2 to TRBJ2-1; maybe TRBD2 (6 bases). CDR3 length: 14 amino acids. Germline CDR1 is SGHTA and CDR2 is FQGNSA. The V and J ends lost 1 base and 7 bases respectively, with 11 bases between them. Written as DNA, the CDR3 is TGTGCCAGCAGCTTAGACCTTGGACTAAATGAGCAGTTCTTC. This gives the protein CASSLDLGLNEQFF.

This chain joins TRBV18 and TRBJ2-1; D not resolved. V was clipped by 3 bases and J by 0 bases, with 12 bases between them. This CDR3 region has 16 residues. Germline V gene lookup returns CDR1 KGHSH and CDR2 LQKENI. As DNA, the CDR3 is TGTGCCAGCTCACCGTCGGAAAAAATCTCCTACAATGAGCAGTTCTTC. This codes for CASSPSEKISYNEQFF. The whole variable domain, filled in from reference TRBV18 and TRBJ2-1, reads NAGVMQNPRHLVRRRGQEARLRCSPMKGHSHVYWYRQLPEEGLKFMVYLQKENIIDESGMPKERFSAEFPKEGPSILRIQQVVRGDSAAYFCASSPSEKISYNEQFFGPGTRLTVL.

The chain carries TRBV7-8 and TRBJ1-1; D is unresolved. Trimming cost V 0 bases and J 6 bases, with 11 bases left between them. CDR1 and CDR2 from the germline V gene are SGHVS and FQNEAQ. This CDR3 has 14 residues. The CDR3 sequence: CASSLAGQISEAFF. CDR3 coding DNA: TGTGCCAGCAGCTTAGCAGGGCAGATCTCTGAAGCTTTCTTT.

The genes are TRBV13 and TRBJ2-3; 13 nucleotides line up with TRBD2. Trimming took 2 bases from V and 2 from J; bases not matched to a gene: 10. Looked up from germline, CDR1 is PRHDT and CDR2 is FYEKMQ (reference sequence). The CDR3 loop spans 19 amino acids. CDR3 DNA sequence: TGTGCCAGCAGCTTAAAAGCGACGGGACTAGCGGGGAACACAGATACGCAGTATTTT. This encodes CASSLKATGLAGNTDTQYF.

A single count supports this clone. The genes are TRBV29-1 and TRBJ2-6, with D uncertain. CDR3 length: 13 residues. In germline, CDR1 is SQVTM, CDR2 ANQGSEA. Trimming took off 3 bases at V and 0 bases at J, with 3 bases between the two ends. The CDR3 reads CSVEVSGANVLTF. The CDR3 DNA sequence: TGCAGCGTTGAGGTCTCTGGGGCCAACGTCCTGACTTTC.

The chain couples TRBV5-6 to TRBJ2-1; D is possibly TRBD1 or TRBD2 (6 bases each). Germline lookup yields CDR1 SGHDT and CDR2 YYEEEE. Trimming took 3 bases from V and 9 from J, leaving 16 bases between them. The CDR3 spans 14 residues. The CDR3 DNA follows: TGTGCCAGCAGCTGGGACCCAAAGGGGGGTGAGCAGTTCTTC. It translates to CASSWDPKGGEQFF. Looking up the rest from reference TRBV5-6 and TRBJ2-1 gives the full variable domain: DAGVTQSPTHLIKTRGQQVTLRCSPKSGHDTVSWYQQALGQGPQFIFQYYEEEERQRGNFPDRFSGHQFPNYSSELNVNALLLGDSALYLCASSWDPKGGEQFFGPGTRLTVL.

The genes are TRBV6-1 and TRBJ2-5; no reliable D call. Germline CDR1 is MNHNS and CDR2 is SASEGT. Deletions cut 6 bases from V and 5 bases from J, with 1 base between. The length of the CDR3 is 9 residues. The CDR3 here is CASSETQYF. CDR3 sequence (DNA): TGTGCCAGCAGCGAGACCCAGTACTTC.

This chain connects TRBV11-2 to TRBJ2-2, with D possibly TRBD1 on 5 matching bases. Germline V CDR1 and CDR2: SGHAT, FQNNGV. This CDR3 has 16 amino acids. Deletions cut 1 base from V and 4 bases from J, with 13 bases between. CDR3 in DNA: TGTGCCAGCAGCTTAGGCAGGTTTCAGGGCACCGGGGAGCTGTTTTTT. Translating gives CASSLGRFQGTGELFF.

The chain is built from TRBV12-5 and TRBJ1-5; 7 positions match TRBD1. The CDR3 totals 17 residues. In germline, CDR1 is LGHNT, CDR2 FRNRAP. V shed 0 bases and J 2 bases; nucleotides not matched to a gene: 7. The CDR3 DNA reads as TGTGCTAGTGGTTTGGTACAGGGGACCGGACGCAATCAGCCCCAGCATTTT. Encoded protein: CASGLVQGTGRNQPQHF.

The chain carries TRBV5-5 and TRBJ1-5; possible D gene TRBD1, 5 bases. Trimming removed 4 bases from V and 5 bases from J, with 16 bases in between. This CDR3 has 15 residues. CDR1 and CDR2 (germline): SGHKS, YYEKEE (reference sequence). The DNA for the CDR3 is TGTGCCAGCAGCCGGACAACAGGCGTCGATCAGCCCCAGCATTTT. Translation: CASSRTTGVDQPQHF. Variable domain in full (rest from reference TRBV5-5 and TRBJ1-5): DAGVTQSPTHLIKTRGQQVTLRCSPISGHKSVSWYQQVLGQGPQFIFQYYEKEERGRGNFPDRFSARQFPNYSSELNVNALLLGDSALYLCASSRTTGVDQPQHFGDGTRLSIL.

The chain carries TRBV29-1 and TRBJ1-1; no reliable D call. Trimming pared 6 bases from V and 2 bases from J, leaving 19 bases between. CDR3 size: 15 residues. The germline V gene encodes CDR1 SQVTM and CDR2 ANQGSEA. Here the CDR3 DNA reads TGCAGCGTCGTTCGCTCGTCTAGGCTCAACACTGAAGCTTTCTTT. It yields the protein CSVVRSSRLNTEAFF.

This clone has only a few counts. The chain carries TRBV28 and TRBJ1-6, with 7 bases matching TRBD1. Germline V gives CDR1 MDHEN, CDR2 SYDVKM. V lost 4 bases to trimming and J lost 1 base; unmatched junction nucleotides: 1. The CDR3 contains 15 residues. CDR3 DNA sequence: TGTGCCAGCAGTTACAGGGGATCCTATAATTCACCCCTCCACTTT. Its protein product is CASSYRGSYNSPLHF. The full variable domain, rest sourced from reference TRBV28 and TRBJ1-6, is DVKVTQSSRYLVKRTGEKVFLECVQDMDHENMFWYRQDPGLGLRLIYFSYDVKMKEKGDIPEGYSVSREKKERFSLILESASTNQTSMYLCASSYRGSYNSPLHFGNGTRLTVT.

J is TRBJ2-7 and V is TRBV6-1; D remains ambiguous. Trimming stripped 7 bases from V and 2 bases from J, with 9 bases between. CDR1 and CDR2 (germline): MNHNS, SASEGT. The CDR3 runs to 12 residues. The CDR3 bases are TGTGCCAGCAAAAGGTCCACCTACGAGCAGTACTTC. Encoded protein: CASKRSTYEQYF.

This clone was recorded a few times. This sequence joins TRBV5-1 and TRBJ2-1; tentatively, D is TRBD2 (6 bases). V was trimmed by 0 bases and J by 7 bases, leaving 17 bases between them. Germline assignment: CDR1 SGHRS and CDR2 YFSETQ. The CDR3 extends over 16 amino acids. The DNA of the CDR3 is TGCGCCAGCAGCTTGGGGGTGGGAGTGGGGACTAATGAGCAGTTCTTC. The encoded protein is CASSLGVGVGTNEQFF.

This clone has a single count. The identical CDR3 is also encoded by other nucleotide sequences in the sample. The chain employs TRBV5-6 and TRBJ2-1, with 7 bases that match TRBD1. With V trimmed by 4 bases and J by 10 bases, 5 bases remained unmatched. Looked up from germline, CDR1 is SGHDT and CDR2 is YYEEEE. CDR3 length: 12 residues. CDR3 residues: CASSRGPSEQFF. The CDR3 coding sequence is TGTGCCAGCAGCAGGGGGCCGAGCGAGCAGTTCTTC.

V usage is TRBV7-2 and J usage is TRBJ2-5; 7 nucleotides agree with TRBD2. The CDR3 runs to 13 residues. CDR1 and CDR2 from the germline V gene are SGHTA and FQGNSA. V was pared by 3 bases and J by 5 bases, with 3 bases of the junction left unmatched. The CDR3 region has the DNA TGTGCCAGCAGCTTGGGGGGGACGGAGACCCAGTACTTC. Residues: CASSLGGTETQYF.

V gene TRBV7-8 combines with J gene TRBJ2-7, with no clear D. V dropped 4 bases and J dropped 4 bases, with 14 bases sitting between them. Germline V lookup: CDR1 SGHVS, CDR2 FQNEAQ. The CDR3 is made up of 14 amino acids. Here the CDR3 reads CASSSGSRGYEQYF. For the CDR3, the DNA is TGTGCCAGCAGCTCCGGTTCGCGCGGATACGAGCAGTACTTC. The full variable domain, rest sourced from reference TRBV7-8 and TRBJ2-7, is GAGVSQSPRYKVAKRGQDVALRCDPISGHVSLFWYQQALGQGPEFLTYFQNEAQLDKSGLPSDRFFAERPEGSVSTLKIQRTQQEDSAVYLCASSSGSRGYEQYFGPGTRLTVT.

The J gene is TRBJ1-4, the V gene TRBV19, with D perhaps TRBD1 (6 bases). The CDR3 sequence is 15 residues long. CDR1 and CDR2 (germline): LNHDA, SQIVND (reference sequence). V was pared by 9 bases and J by 0 bases, with 14 bases between. The CDR3 sequence: CASTTGQSTNEKLFF. The CDR3 coding sequence is TGTGCCAGCACGACAGGACAGTCAACTAATGAAAAACTGTTTTTT.

The rearrangement joins TRBV25-1 to TRBJ1-6, with no clear D. Germline V gives CDR1 MGHDK, CDR2 SYGVNS. Deletions cut 6 bases from V and 8 bases from J, with 14 bases between. This CDR3 has 14 amino acids. In DNA form, the CDR3 reads TGTGCCAGCAGGGTTTCGAAGACTGATTCACCCCTCCACTTT. Translating it yields CASRVSKTDSPLHF.

V is TRBV7-3 and J is TRBJ2-5, with no clear D. Germline CDR1 reads SGHTA; CDR2 reads FQGTGA. Between the trimmed V and J ends, which lost 1 base and 3 bases, there was a span of 12 bases. This CDR3 comprises 15 residues. The CDR3 loop reads CASSLNGHREETQYF. The CDR3, as DNA: TGTGCCAGCAGCTTAAACGGGCATAGGGAAGAGACCCAGTACTTC.

J is TRBJ2-1 and V is TRBV5-1; tentatively, D is TRBD1 or TRBD2 (5 bases each). The CDR3 contains 14 residues. Germline V gene data show CDR1 as SGHRS and CDR2 as YFSETQ. V lost 1 base, J lost 5 bases, and 10 bases lay in between. The chain's CDR3 is CASSLSGRNNEQFF. As DNA, the CDR3 is TGCGCCAGCAGCTTGTCAGGGAGAAACAATGAGCAGTTCTTC.